The T cell receptor beta chain described here comes from a study of cytomegalovirus exposure and HLA in healthy donors. CDR3 length: 17 amino acids. The ends lost 5 bases at V and 5 bases at J; junction bases unmatched: 17. CDR1 is MDHEN and CDR2 is SYDVKM in the germline V gene. On this clone itself: Its target is not known.

Clones were read by immunoSEQ multiplex PCR, and TCRdb kept only the in-frame ones, dropping some. Among 350,000 or so clones listed, approximately 90% were seen once. Study results and limitations: Cytomegalovirus-associated TCR beta chains were listed, numbering roughly 150. In vitro assays verified that three CMV-associated chains recognized CMV antigens specifically.

The sample comprised PBMCs. The clonotype comes from a woman aged 18 to 35 in good health and CMV-seronegative. The chain links TRBV28 to TRBJ2-5, with 7 positions matching TRBD2. CDR3 bases: TGTGCCAGCAGTCCAGTAGGGTACGCACTAGCGTCGGAGACCCAGTACTTC. This sequence encodes CASSPVGYALASETQYF. Filled out from reference TRBV28 and TRBJ2-5, the complete variable domain reads DVKVTQSSRYLVKRTGEKVFLECVQDMDHENMFWYRQDPGLGLRLIYFSYDVKMKEKGDIPEGYSVSREKKERFSLILESASTNQTSMYLCASSPVGYALASETQYFGPGTRLLVL.